The 30 T cell receptor beta chains below all came from one sample that was sequenced in a study of shared clonotypes between healthy human individuals. Generated by immunoSEQ multiplex PCR, the TCRdb table keeps only in-frame clones and is missing some. Here the sample spans some 1.5 million clones, about 96% being singletons. Sample: naive CD4+ T cells sorted from blood. The subset denotes: CD45RA+ positively selected. Receptors were obtained from a man aged 25-45 years in good health.

The genes are TRBV28 and TRBJ1-5, with a possible D match to TRBD1 (5 bases). CDR3 length equals 11 residues. V lost 5 bases to trimming and J lost 8 bases, with 7 bases between them. CDR1 and CDR2 from the germline V gene are MDHEN and SYDVKM. CDR3 nucleotides: TGTGCCAGCAGTGGGGGGAAGCCCCAGCATTTT. Its protein product is CASSGGKPQHF.

This sequence joins TRBV10-2 and TRBJ2-2; unclear D gene. Trimming took off 6 bases at V and 4 bases at J, with 9 bases between the two ends. The CDR3 spans 13 residues. CDR1 is WSHSY and CDR2 is SAAADI in the germline V gene. CDR3 sequence reads: CASSLQITGELFF. CDR3 in DNA: TGCGCCAGCAGCCTACAAATCACCGGGGAGCTGTTTTTT.

There are a few counts of this clone. In the same sample, other DNA sequences code for this CDR3. V and J are TRBV18 and TRBJ1-1; no clear D. Trimming removed 0 bases at V and 1 base at J, with 3 bases between. The germline V gene encodes CDR1 KGHSH and CDR2 LQKENI. The CDR3 length is 13 residues. CDR3 sequence reads: CASSPPGNTEAFF. DNA of the CDR3: TGTGCCAGCTCACCACCAGGGAACACTGAAGCTTTCTTT.

The V and J genes are TRBV7-9 and TRBJ1-1; 7 bases match TRBD1. This CDR3 has 16 residues. Germline CDR1 SEHNR, CDR2 FQNEAQ (reference sequence). J lost 0 bases, V lost 1 base, and 5 bases had no gene match. The DNA for the CDR3 is TGTGCCAGCAGCTTAGGGGGACAGACGATGAACACTGAAGCTTTCTTT. It encodes CASSLGGQTMNTEAFF.

V gene TRBV18 combines with J gene TRBJ2-1; no reliable D call. The V and J ends lost 0 bases and 9 bases respectively, with 6 bases between them. This CDR3 has 12 amino acids. CDR1 is KGHSH, CDR2 LQKENI, per germline. The CDR3 nucleotides read TGTGCCAGCTCACCACCCACGATTGAGCAGTTCTTC. The encoded protein is CASSPPTIEQFF.

This chain connects TRBV5-1 to TRBJ1-2; TRBD1 is a possible D gene (6 bases). Per germline, CDR1 SGHRS and CDR2 YFSETQ. CDR3 length equals 17 residues. Deletions cut 0 bases from V and 4 bases from J, with 19 bases between. The CDR3 sequence: CASSLAAGEVYGYGYTF. The CDR3 nucleotides read TGCGCCAGCAGCTTGGCGGCAGGGGAGGTTTACGGCTATGGCTACACCTTC. Full variable domain (remainder filled in from reference TRBV5-1 and TRBJ1-2): KAGVTQTPRYLIKTRGQQVTLSCSPISGHRSVSWYQQTPGQGLQFLFEYFSETQRNKGNFPGRFSGRQFSNSRSEMNVSTLELGDSALYLCASSLAAGEVYGYGYTFGSGTRLTVV.

Comment on this clone: Other DNA sequences in this sample translate to the same CDR3. The chain joins TRBV19 to TRBJ2-5; TRBD1 matches 8 bases. V lost 6 bases to trimming and J lost 2 bases; unmatched junction nucleotides: 2. This CDR3 has 13 residues. Germline V CDR1 and CDR2: LNHDA, SQIVND (reference sequence). The CDR3 spells CASSRDRQETQYF. The CDR3 nucleotides are TGTGCCAGTAGCAGGGACAGGCAAGAGACCCAGTACTTC.

In this sample, this clone turned up once. The V and J genes are TRBV29-1 and TRBJ2-3; a weak D match, TRBD2 (6 bases). Trimming took 3 bases from V and 4 from J, leaving 20 bases between them. The germline gives CDR1 SQVTM, CDR2 ANQGSEA. The length of the CDR3 is 16 residues. Here the CDR3 DNA reads TGCAGCGTTGAGCGTGAGCGGGCCTTACTCGCAGATACGCAGTATTTT. This gives the protein CSVERERALLADTQYF.

The CDR3 nucleotides are TGTGCCATCAGTGAGTCGAGGGAGGGCAGGGGGAGTGGGTCCTACGAGCAGTACTTC. This translates into CAISESREGRGSGSYEQYF. The chain joins TRBV10-3 to TRBJ2-7, with D perhaps assigned TRBD1 or TRBD2 (7 bases each). With 0 bases removed from V and 1 base from J, the gap between germline ends came to 22 bases. The CDR3 runs to 19 residues. CDR1 is ENHRY and CDR2 is SYGVKD in the germline V gene.

On this clone itself: Other nucleotide sequences from this sample produce the same CDR3. This chain joins TRBV7-9 and TRBJ2-3, with a weak D call TRBD1 (6 bases). V was shortened by 2 bases and J by 4 bases, with 10 bases between the two germline ends. Germline V gives CDR1 SEHNR, CDR2 FQNEAQ (reference sequence). CDR3 length equals 14 residues. CDR3: CASSLRTVSDTQYF. CDR3 in DNA: TGTGCCAGCAGCTTAAGGACAGTCTCAGATACGCAGTATTTT.

J is TRBJ2-2 and V is TRBV11-2, with a possible D match to TRBD1 (6 bases). V shed 5 bases and J shed 1 base, with 11 bases lying between them. The CDR3 totals 15 residues. Germline assignment: CDR1 SGHAT and CDR2 FQNNGV. CDR3: CASSPGVQNTGELFF. In DNA form, the CDR3 reads TGTGCCAGCAGCCCAGGGGTACAGAACACCGGGGAGCTGTTTTTT.

The CDR3 coding sequence is TGTGCCAGCAGTATTTTAGGTGAAGCTTTCTTT. Protein: CASSILGEAFF. This chain uses TRBV7-2 with TRBJ1-1; D unresolved. In germline, CDR1 is SGHTA, CDR2 FQGNSA. Between the trimmed V and J ends, which lost 6 bases and 7 bases, there was a span of 9 bases. There are 11 residues in the CDR3.

The rearrangement uses TRBV7-9 and TRBJ2-3; the D gene is possibly TRBD1 (5 bases). Trimming removed 5 bases at V and 0 bases at J, with 12 bases between. CDR1 is SEHNR and CDR2 is FQNEAQ in the germline V gene (reference sequence). The CDR3 totals 15 residues. The CDR3 DNA reads as TGTGCCAGCAGCCCCGTTGGGGCTAGCACAGATACGCAGTATTTT. Its translation: CASSPVGASTDTQYF.

About this clone itself: Other DNA sequences in this sample translate to the same CDR3. The chain carries TRBV28 and TRBJ2-2; maybe TRBD1 (7 bases). Germline-derived CDR1 and CDR2 are MDHEN and SYDVKM. This CDR3 has 15 amino acids. V was trimmed by 1 base and J by 6 bases, leaving 12 bases between them. The chain's CDR3 is CASSLLAGGPGELFF. DNA for the CDR3: TGTGCCAGCAGTTTATTGGCAGGGGGGCCCGGGGAGCTGTTTTTT.

The V call is TRBV9, the J call TRBJ2-2; 8 bases are a match to TRBD1. Germline CDR1 is SGDLS and CDR2 is YYNGEE. The CDR3 covers 19 residues. V was clipped by 0 bases and J by 2 bases; unmatched bases: 12. The CDR3 is CASSVVRSLGQDNTGELFF. CDR3 bases: TGTGCCAGCAGCGTAGTGAGGTCGTTGGGACAGGATAACACCGGGGAGCTGTTTTTT.

In the case of this clone: Additional DNA sequences in this sample encode the identical CDR3. The chain joins TRBV5-4 to TRBJ2-5; 10 nucleotides agree with TRBD2. The CDR3 totals 16 residues. Germline CDR1 is SGHNT and CDR2 is YYREEE (reference sequence). With 0 bases clipped from V and 5 bases from J, the junction kept 7 bases outside the gene matches. The CDR3 sequence is CASSLGLAGVEETQYF. The CDR3 nucleotides read TGTGCCAGCAGCTTGGGCCTAGCGGGAGTCGAGGAGACCCAGTACTTC.

This rearrangement joins TRBV7-9 to TRBJ2-1; D unclear. Germline values: CDR1 SEHNR, CDR2 FQNEAQ (reference sequence). The V and J ends lost 5 bases and 9 bases respectively, with 17 bases between them. The length of the CDR3 is 14 residues. The CDR3 DNA follows: TGTGCCAGCAGCCCGCGAGACTTGCCGACTGAGCAGTTCTTC. Amino acid sequence: CASSPRDLPTEQFF.

With regard to this clone: Other DNA sequences in the same sample also yield this CDR3. The chain employs TRBV2 and TRBJ2-5, with D perhaps matching TRBD1 (5 bases). Trimming left V 3 bases short and J 5 bases short, with 7 bases between. The CDR3 contains 12 residues. Germline CDR1 and CDR2: SNHLY and FYNNEI. CDR3 DNA sequence: TGTGCCAGCAGTGAGGGGCGGGAGACCCAGTACTTC. Protein: CASSEGRETQYF.

The CDR3 sequence is CSVVTGRGAFF. CDR3 bases: TGCAGCGTCGTGACGGGGCGAGGAGCTTTCTTT. This chain uses TRBV29-1 with TRBJ1-1; the D gene is possibly TRBD1 (5 bases). Germline V gene data show CDR1 as SQVTM and CDR2 as ANQGSEA. This CDR3 has 11 amino acids. The V end was cut by 6 bases, the J end by 10 bases, with 15 bases between. The whole variable domain, filled in from reference TRBV29-1 and TRBJ1-1, reads SAVISQKPSRDICQRGTSLTIQCQVDSQVTMMFWYRQQPGQSLTLIATANQGSEATYESGFVIDKFPISRPNLTFSTLTVSNMSPEDSSIYLCSVVTGRGAFFGQGTRLTVV.

The V and J genes are TRBV15 and TRBJ2-1, with D possibly matching TRBD2 (5 bases). V shed 0 bases and J shed 6 bases, with 6 bases lying between them. Germline V gives CDR1 LNHNV, CDR2 YYDKDF (reference sequence). The CDR3 runs to 13 residues. This chain's CDR3 is CATSRDGSNEQFF. DNA for the CDR3: TGTGCCACCAGCAGAGATGGGAGCAATGAGCAGTTCTTC.

The V gene is TRBV9, the J gene TRBJ1-5; D gene uncertain. The V end was cut by 0 bases, the J end by 8 bases, with 12 bases between. CDR3 length equals 14 residues. CDR1 and CDR2 (germline): SGDLS, YYNGEE. The CDR3 spells CASSVDMRIEPQHF. CDR3 coding DNA: TGTGCCAGCAGCGTAGACATGCGAATCGAGCCCCAGCATTTT.

The rearrangement joins TRBV28 to TRBJ2-1; D gene unclear. V dropped 4 bases and J dropped 3 bases, with 13 bases sitting between them. The CDR3 has 15 residues. The germline gives CDR1 MDHEN, CDR2 SYDVKM. This chain's CDR3 is CASSSWVGNYNEQFF. CDR3 in DNA: TGTGCCAGCAGTTCATGGGTTGGGAACTACAATGAGCAGTTCTTC.

The chain couples TRBV11-2 to TRBJ2-1; TRBD2 matches at 7 bases. V was pared by 2 bases and J by 3 bases, with 4 bases of the junction left unmatched. CDR3 length: 15 amino acids. CDR1 and CDR2 from the germline V gene are SGHAT and FQNNGV. In nucleotides, the CDR3 is TGTGCCAGCAGCTTACGCGGGAGCGTCTACAATGAGCAGTTCTTC. This translates into CASSLRGSVYNEQFF.

The chain joins TRBV5-1 to TRBJ2-1; possibly TRBD1 for D (6 bases). The germline V and J ends were trimmed by 2 bases and 4 bases, with 25 bases remaining between them. This CDR3 is 19 amino acids long. Germline values: CDR1 SGHRS, CDR2 YFSETQ. The DNA for the CDR3 is TGCGCCAGCAGCTTTTTCCCTCCGATCCGGGACACCGGTTACAATGAGCAGTTCTTC. Translating gives CASSFFPPIRDTGYNEQFF.

Regarding this clone: The same CDR3 can be traced to other DNA sequences in this sample. This chain uses TRBV29-1 with TRBJ2-2, with 7 bases identical to TRBD1. From germline, CDR1 is SQVTM and CDR2 ANQGSEA. V lost 4 bases, J lost 1 base, and 3 bases stayed unmatched. This CDR3 region has 14 residues. CDR3: CSVAGQRNTGELFF. CDR3 in DNA: TGCAGCGTTGCGGGACAGAGGAACACCGGGGAGCTGTTTTTT.

The chain recombines TRBV5-6 with TRBJ2-7; the D gene is possibly TRBD1 (6 bases). V dropped 3 bases and J dropped 0 bases, with 10 bases sitting between them. The CDR3 is made up of 14 amino acids. Germline V lookup: CDR1 SGHDT, CDR2 YYEEEE. The CDR3 coding sequence is TGTGCCAGCAGCTCGACAGGTGCCTCCTACGAGCAGTACTTC. It encodes CASSSTGASYEQYF. Full variable domain (outside the CDR3, taken from reference TRBV5-6 and TRBJ2-7): DAGVTQSPTHLIKTRGQQVTLRCSPKSGHDTVSWYQQALGQGPQFIFQYYEEEERQRGNFPDRFSGHQFPNYSSELNVNALLLGDSALYLCASSSTGASYEQYFGPGTRLTVT.

V and J are TRBV28 and TRBJ2-1; D unclear. The CDR3 length is 15 residues. Looked up from germline, CDR1 is MDHEN and CDR2 is SYDVKM. Trimming removed 3 bases from V and 0 bases from J, with 9 bases in between. The CDR3 here is CASSFLQSSYNEQFF. The CDR3 DNA reads TGTGCCAGCAGTTTTCTGCAGAGCTCCTACAATGAGCAGTTCTTC.

J is TRBJ2-2 and V is TRBV10-3, with 8 positions matching TRBD2. From germline, CDR1 is ENHRY and CDR2 SYGVKD. The CDR3 extends over 15 amino acids. Trimming removed 9 bases from V and 4 bases from J; junction bases left unmatched: 10. The chain's CDR3 is CAIGQLAGRTGELFF. CDR3 in DNA: TGTGCCATTGGACAGTTAGCGGGACGCACCGGGGAGCTGTTTTTT.

The chain employs TRBV7-9 and TRBJ2-7; 9 bases line up with TRBD2. Germline trimming cut 3 bases from V and 6 bases from J; bases unmatched to any gene: 9. The germline V gene encodes CDR1 SEHNR and CDR2 FQNEAQ (reference sequence). This CDR3 region has 15 residues. Here the CDR3 reads CASSFGTSFFVEQYF. DNA of the CDR3: TGTGCCAGCAGCTTCGGGACTAGCTTTTTCGTCGAGCAGTACTTC.

The V gene is TRBV15, the J gene TRBJ2-7; TRBD2 is a possible D gene (6 bases). Deletions cut 4 bases from V and 8 bases from J, with 12 bases between. Germline CDR1 is LNHNV and CDR2 is YYDKDF (reference sequence). This CDR3 has 12 residues. The CDR3 spells CATSNPGLQQYF. The CDR3 bases are TGTGCCACCAGCAATCCGGGACTCCAGCAGTACTTC.